This entry concerns a single T cell receptor beta chain. The antigen is unknown. This entry comes from a study of shared clonotypes between healthy human individuals. Study results and limitations: Non-shared clonotypes had lower generation probabilities than those shared by all four donors. Rarefaction demonstrated incomplete sorted-subset sequencing despite large depth. What limited the represented genetic and exposure-history diversity was the small number of donors. Blood was the only sampled material, and tissue repertoires likely differ.

There are 16 residues in the CDR3. Here immunoSEQ multiplex PCR was the method, and the copy in TCRdb shows in-frame clones only, minus some. The sample includes over a million clones, around 74% seen only once; the top ten take 1.4% to 1.5%. The clonotype originates from a man between 18 and 29 years old in good health. This sequence joins TRBV1 and TRBJ2-5; TRBD1, the table's D call, lacks a check against the DNA. TRBV1 is a listed pseudogene. Sequencing used memory CD4+ T cells sorted from blood. Described subset: CD45RA-negative fraction. CDR3: CTSREGTGGYQETQYF. The DNA of the CDR3 is TGCACCAGCAGGGAGGGAACAGGGGGGTACCAAGAGACCCAGTACTTC.